This T cell receptor (beta chain) was sequenced in a study of T-cell reconstitution after alpha-beta-depleted transplantation in children. Unique molecular identifiers featured in how the TCRbeta library was prepared. One entry per CDR3 protein, called by TCRdb with MiXCR from the PCR reads. This sample has 490,000 or so distinct CDR3 sequences; around 13% occur once, and the top ten carry about 5%. CDR1 and CDR2 from the germline V gene are SGHTA and FQGNSA. V trimming: 7 bases; J trimming: 4 bases; junction bases outside the gene matches: 4. CDR3 length: 14 amino acids. This rearrangement joins TRBV7-2 to TRBJ2-5; 12 nucleotides agree with TRBD2. The sequencing here drew on PBMCs from the stem cell graft donor, taken from the stem cell graft. This clonotype was obtained from a human donor who donated a stem cell graft to a child with combined immunodeficiency. The CDR3 DNA sequence: TGTGCCAGCACCCCGACTAGCGGGGGAGAGACCCAGTACTTC. It translates to CASTPTSGGETQYF.